This TCR beta chain derives from a study of cytomegalovirus exposure and HLA in healthy donors. The data were produced by immunoSEQ multiplex PCR, yet TCRdb's version contains in-frame clones alone and is incomplete. The data hold more than 95,000 clones, with 85% to 90% observed a single time. Germline CDR1 DFQATT, CDR2 SNEGSKA (reference sequence). Trimming shortened V by 4 bases and J by 7 bases, and 11 bases separated the two germline ends. The CDR3 loop spans 11 amino acids. The sample taken for sequencing was PBMCs. The chain couples TRBV20-1 to TRBJ2-7; D is uncertain. This receptor was taken from a woman aged 18-29 years in good health and CMV-seropositive. The CDR3 loop reads CSATQVEEQYF. In nucleotides, the CDR3 is TGCAGTGCTACTCAGGTAGAGGAGCAGTACTTC.